Described below is a single T cell receptor (beta chain) sequence and its context. The target antigen is unknown. Sequencing of TCR beta drew on CD8+ and CD4+ T cells from blood. Bulk CD8+ and CD4+ cells came from magnetic negative isolation; CD8+ TEMRA by FACS. The RNA input was about 0.45 to 1 ug, and it was reverse transcribed with random hexamers. Across 54 Vbeta and 13 Jbeta, TCR beta CDR3 was amplified with immunoSEQ multiplex PCR. TCRdb redid the calling of the immunoSEQ multiplex PCR reads with MiXCR, one entry per CDR3 protein. The sample comprises about 160,000 distinct CDR3 sequences, over 85% of which are singletons, and around 0.13% rests with the top ten. Germline values: CDR1 DFQATT, CDR2 SNEGSKA (reference sequence). This CDR3 has 14 residues. Trimming left V 3 bases short and J 0 bases short, with 12 bases between. This specimen comes from a study of CD8 T cells in Susac syndrome. Study conclusions and caveats: By the study's own acknowledgment, its TCR sequencing and HLA analysis included relatively few individuals.

This rearrangement joins TRBV20-1 to TRBJ2-7; tentative D call: TRBD2 (7 bases). The specimen was CD4+ T cells from PBMCs. The source is a human donor in good health. The chain's CDR3 is CSAREGGDSYEQYF. The CDR3 nucleotides read TGCAGTGCTAGGGAGGGGGGGGACTCCTACGAGCAGTACTTC.